This T cell receptor (beta chain) was retrieved from a study of shared clonotypes between healthy human individuals. V shed 0 bases and J shed 5 bases, with 9 bases lying between them. The germline gives CDR1 SGDLS, CDR2 YYNGEE. The CDR3 runs 13 residues. Genomic DNA of every subset was divided equally among multiple immunoSEQ plates. Data came from immunoSEQ multiplex PCR; TCRdb stores just in-frame clones and leaves some out. This sample has around 1.9 million clones; 90% to 95% occur once, and the top ten carry roughly 1.7%. Positively selected for CCR7, the CD45RO-negative cells used as naive CD8 cells excluded terminally differentiated effector memory CD45RA+ cells. On this clone: Its cognate antigen is unknown.

General study results and limits: Clonotypes shared by all four sorted-subset donors had higher generation probabilities than non-shared clonotypes.

This receptor was taken from a man between 18 and 35 years old in good health. Some clones in this sample may be carry-over from other donors' samples. The chain couples TRBV9 to TRBJ2-7; perhaps TRBD1 as D (5 bases). Sequenced sample: naive CD8+ T cells from PBMCs. The CDR3 nucleotides are TGTGCCAGCAGCGTAGCTTCCAGGGACGAGCAGTACTTC. As protein: CASSVASRDEQYF. Based on the CDR3 plus reference TRBV9 and TRBJ2-7, the full variable domain is DSGVTQTPKHLITATGQRVTLRCSPRSGDLSVYWYQQSLDQGLQFLIQYYNGEERAKGNILERFSAQQFPDLHSELNLSSLELGDSALYFCASSVASRDEQYFGPGTRLTVT.